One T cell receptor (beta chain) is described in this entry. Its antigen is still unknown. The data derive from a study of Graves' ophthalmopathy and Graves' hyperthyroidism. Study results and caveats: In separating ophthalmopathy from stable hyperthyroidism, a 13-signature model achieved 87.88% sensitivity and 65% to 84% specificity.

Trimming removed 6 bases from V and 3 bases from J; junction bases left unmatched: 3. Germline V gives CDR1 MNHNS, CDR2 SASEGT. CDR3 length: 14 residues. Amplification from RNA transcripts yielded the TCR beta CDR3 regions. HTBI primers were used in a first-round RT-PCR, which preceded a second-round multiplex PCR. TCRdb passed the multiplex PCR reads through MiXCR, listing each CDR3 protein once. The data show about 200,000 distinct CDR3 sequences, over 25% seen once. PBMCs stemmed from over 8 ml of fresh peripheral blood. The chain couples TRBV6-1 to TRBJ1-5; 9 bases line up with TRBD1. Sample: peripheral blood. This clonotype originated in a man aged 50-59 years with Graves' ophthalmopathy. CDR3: CASRDRGANQPQHF. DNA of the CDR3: TGTGCCAGCAGGGACAGGGGCGCCAATCAGCCCCAGCATTTT.